This T cell receptor (beta chain) was recorded in a study of cytomegalovirus exposure and HLA in healthy donors. Sequencing used immunoSEQ multiplex PCR; TCRdb keeps in-frame clones, though not all of them. The table includes about 400,000 clones, approximately 90% detected once. General study results and limits: According to a subsequent analysis, TCR clusters identified in the first cohort showed a tendency to co-occur across the 100 to 150 validation repertoires. In vitro assays verified that a few CMV-associated chains recognized CMV antigens specifically. Overall, roughly 170 TCR beta chains were annotated as cytomegalovirus-associated.

The germline V gene encodes CDR1 SGHDN and CDR2 FVKESK. This CDR3 has 13 amino acids. V dropped 3 bases and J dropped 6; count of bases not matched to a gene: 2. Comments on this clone: Its antigen is still unknown.

These donors were members of the approximately 110-subject validation cohort, a group separate from the approximately 670-subject first cohort. The V and J genes are TRBV14 and TRBJ1-1, with 9 nucleotides matching TRBD1. The receptor was isolated from a woman between 18 and 30 years old in good health and CMV-seronegative. Specimen: PBMCs. CDR3 sequence reads: CASSQGQGAEAFF. As DNA, the CDR3 is TGTGCCAGCAGCCAGGGACAGGGCGCTGAAGCTTTCTTT. Complete variable domain (other parts from reference TRBV14 and TRBJ1-1): EAGVTQFPSHSVIEKGQTVTLRCDPISGHDNLYWYRRVMGKEIKFLLHFVKESKQDESGMPNNRFLAERTGGTYSTLKVQPAELEDSGVYFCASSQGQGAEAFFGQGTRLTVV.